This T cell receptor (beta chain) came from a study of shared clonotypes between healthy human individuals. Study findings and constraints: Non-shared clonotypes were found to have lower generation probabilities than the clonotypes that were shared by all four of the sorted-subset donors. Compared with memory subsets, naive subsets generally had larger estimated richness.

Germline V lookup: CDR1 SGHVS, CDR2 FQNEAQ. This CDR3 has 11 residues. V lost 3 bases and J 1 base, leaving 0 bases between the germline ends. Data came from immunoSEQ multiplex PCR; TCRdb stores just in-frame clones and leaves some out. The sample has millions of clones, approximately 94% seen once. The table lists this clone with a few counts. Its antigen is currently unknown. Other DNA sequences from this sample encode an identical CDR3 as well. The clonotype comes from a man aged 18-30 years in good health. The V call is TRBV7-8, the J call TRBJ2-5; no clear D. The sample was naive CD4+ T cells sorted from blood. Stated subset: CD45RA+ positively selected. CDR3 loop: CASSFQETQYF. CDR3 bases: TGTGCCAGCAGCTTCCAAGAGACCCAGTACTTC. Looking up the rest from reference TRBV7-8 and TRBJ2-5 gives the full variable domain: GAGVSQSPRYKVAKRGQDVALRCDPISGHVSLFWYQQALGQGPEFLTYFQNEAQLDKSGLPSDRFFAERPEGSVSTLKIQRTQQEDSAVYLCASSFQETQYFGPGTRLLVL.